The 14 T cell receptor beta chains below were found in one sample sequenced in a study of T-cell memory formation after mild COVID-19. In TCRdb, the 5' RACE reads were re-called with MiXCR into one record per CDR3 protein. Here the sample spans about 140,000 distinct CDR3 sequences, 15% to 20% being singletons. Sequencing used PBMCs or a T cell subset sorted from them (not recorded which). The receptors were gathered from an adult woman who had mild COVID-19 (a few samples of this study predate the infection). Cell type and time point are not known.

The sample holds a few counts of this clonotype. This chain joins TRBV6-1 and TRBJ2-3, with D maybe TRBD1 (6 bases). V was pared by 8 bases and J by 2 bases, with 17 bases between. The V gene's germline CDR1 is MNHNS and CDR2 SASEGT. The CDR3 is 15 residues long. The CDR3 nucleotides are TGTGCCAGCGGGGGTAGAGGGGGATACACAGATACGCAGTATTTT. Its translation: CASGGRGGYTDTQYF.

This clonotype was detected only a few times. The CDR3 region has the DNA TGTGCCAGCAGCTTCCTCCGGGTAATCTACGAGCAGTACTTC. Protein product: CASSFLRVIYEQYF. The chain links TRBV7-9 to TRBJ2-7; D gene uncertain. The CDR3 totals 14 residues. Trimming removed 3 bases from V and 3 bases from J, with 12 bases in between. Germline V gene lookup returns CDR1 SEHNR and CDR2 FQNEAQ (reference sequence).

V usage is TRBV5-1 and J usage is TRBJ2-1, with 12 bases that match TRBD2. CDR1 SGHRS and CDR2 YFSETQ come from the germline V gene. V dropped 4 bases and J dropped 2; count of bases not matched to a gene: 7. CDR3 length: 17 amino acids. CDR3 protein: CASSRETSGSTYNEQFF. DNA for the CDR3: TGCGCCAGCAGCCGGGAGACTAGCGGGAGTACCTACAATGAGCAGTTCTTC.

V is TRBV7-2 and J is TRBJ2-2; 9 nucleotides agree with TRBD2. The J segment lost 4 bases and the V segment lost 10 bases, leaving 7 bases of the junction unmatched. This CDR3 is built from 14 residues. Germline lookup yields CDR1 SGHTA and CDR2 FQGNSA. CDR3 in amino acids: CATRLAGTTGELFF. As DNA, the CDR3 is TGTGCCACTCGGCTAGCGGGGACCACCGGGGAGCTGTTTTTT.

This chain joins TRBV18 and TRBJ2-7; the match to TRBD1 covers 10 bases. Losses at the gene ends were 4 bases for V and 2 bases for J; bases not matched to a gene: 5. Germline CDR1 reads KGHSH; CDR2 reads LQKENI. The CDR3 totals 15 residues. The DNA for the CDR3 is TGTGCCAGCTCACATCCGGGACAGGGGACCTACGAGCAGTACTTC. Amino acids: CASSHPGQGTYEQYF.

The chain carries TRBV19 and TRBJ2-3, with D perhaps TRBD2 (7 bases). Trimming removed 7 bases from V and 7 bases from J, with 15 bases in between. The CDR3 is 13 amino acids. Germline values: CDR1 LNHDA, CDR2 SQIVND (reference sequence). CDR3 protein: CASTGGYPYTQYF. The CDR3 coding sequence is TGTGCCAGTACGGGGGGCTACCCGTATACGCAGTATTTT.

This chain uses TRBV20-1 with TRBJ2-5; the match to TRBD1 covers 9 bases. Germline values: CDR1 DFQATT, CDR2 SNEGSKA (reference sequence). This CDR3 is built from 12 residues. V lost 5 bases, J lost 5 bases, and 3 bases stayed unmatched. Here the CDR3 DNA reads TGCAGTGCTCGCGGACAGGGGGAGACCCAGTACTTC. It specifies CSARGQGETQYF.

CDR3 sequence reads: CAAGDSSYEQYF. The CDR3 DNA reads as TGTGCTGCCGGGGACAGCTCCTACGAGCAGTACTTC. The gene calls are TRBV10-3 and TRBJ2-7, with 7 nucleotides matching TRBD1. CDR3 size: 12 residues. CDR1 is ENHRY, CDR2 SYGVKD, per germline.

This chain connects TRBV7-6 to TRBJ2-7; 11 positions match TRBD2. Germline V gene data show CDR1 as SGHVS and CDR2 as FNYEAQ. The CDR3 is made up of 20 amino acids. V shed 2 bases, J shed 2 bases, and the junction held 17 bases outside the gene matches. CDR3 nucleotides: TGTGCCAGCAGCTTATCCCCGCGGGGGGTAGCGGGAGGGAGCACCTACGAGCAGTACTTC. Translating gives CASSLSPRGVAGGSTYEQYF. The full variable domain, rest sourced from reference TRBV7-6 and TRBJ2-7, is GAGVSQSPRYKVTKRGQDVALRCDPISGHVSLYWYRQALGQGPEFLTYFNYEAQQDKSGLPNDRFSAERPEGSISTLTIQRTEQRDSAMYRCASSLSPRGVAGGSTYEQYFGPGTRLTVT.

This clonotype was detected a few times. The gene calls are TRBV2 and TRBJ1-2, with D unclear. The CDR3 runs to 12 residues. V was trimmed by 5 bases and J by 6 bases, leaving 10 bases between them. Germline-derived CDR1 and CDR2 are SNHLY and FYNNEI. The CDR3, as DNA: TGTGCCAGCAGTCATCAGGAGGATGGCTACACCTTC. Amino acid sequence: CASSHQEDGYTF.

The V call is TRBV20-1, the J call TRBJ1-1, with D unclear. Germline CDR1 and CDR2: DFQATT and SNEGSKA (reference sequence). The CDR3 covers 13 residues. V gave up 0 bases and J gave up 2 bases, with 7 bases separating them. This CDR3 is CSAREDLNTEAFF. CDR3 nucleotide sequence: TGCAGTGCTAGAGAAGACTTAAACACTGAAGCTTTCTTT.

The gene calls are TRBV20-1 and TRBJ2-7; the D call may be TRBD1 or TRBD2 (5 bases each). CDR1 and CDR2 from the germline V gene are DFQATT and SNEGSKA (reference sequence). The CDR3 totals 13 residues. The CDR3 sequence is CSGGQGKSYEQYF. The CDR3 DNA reads as TGCAGCGGCGGGCAGGGAAAGTCCTACGAGCAGTACTTC.

The rearrangement links TRBV10-3 to TRBJ1-2; 7 bases are a match to TRBD1. The CDR3 has 15 amino acids. Losses at the gene ends were 0 bases for V and 8 bases for J; bases not matched to a gene: 9. The germline V gene encodes CDR1 ENHRY and CDR2 SYGVKD. CDR3 nucleotide sequence: TGTGCCATCAGTGAGTCAGCGCGACAGGGTGACGGCTACACCTTC. Translated, it gives CAISESARQGDGYTF.

This clonotype was seen only a few times. The rearrangement uses TRBV7-9 and TRBJ2-3, with a tentative D call TRBD1 (5 bases). The germline V and J ends were trimmed by 5 bases and 1 base, with 10 bases remaining between them. CDR3 length: 14 residues. Germline V gene lookup returns CDR1 SEHNR and CDR2 FQNEAQ (reference sequence). CDR3 loop: CASSGKGGTDTQYF. CDR3 DNA sequence: TGTGCCAGCAGCGGAAAAGGGGGCACAGATACGCAGTATTTT.